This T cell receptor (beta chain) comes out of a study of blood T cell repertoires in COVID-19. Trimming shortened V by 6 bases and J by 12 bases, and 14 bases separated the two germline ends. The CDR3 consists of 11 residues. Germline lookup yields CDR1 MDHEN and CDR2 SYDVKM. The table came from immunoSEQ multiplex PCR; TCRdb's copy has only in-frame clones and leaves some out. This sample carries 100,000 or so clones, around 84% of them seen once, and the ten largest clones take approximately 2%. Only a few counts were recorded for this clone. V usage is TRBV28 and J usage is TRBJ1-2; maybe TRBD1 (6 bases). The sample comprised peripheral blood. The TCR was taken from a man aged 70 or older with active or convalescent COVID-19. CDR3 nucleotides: TGTGCCAGCAGCGCTACAGGGTATAACACCTTC. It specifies CASSATGYNTF.